The 20 T cell receptor beta chains below all came from one sample that was sequenced in a study of T cells after yellow fever vaccination. MiXCR, run by TCRdb on the 5' RACE reads, gives a single entry per CDR3 protein. This table holds 500,000 to 700,000 distinct CDR3 sequences, roughly 19% found once. Specimen: PBMCs, collected 15 days after the yellow fever booster vaccination. These receptors all come from a man aged 25 to 40 who received the YFV17D yellow fever vaccine.

V gene TRBV18 combines with J gene TRBJ2-3; 8 nucleotides match TRBD1. The CDR3 contains 14 residues. The trim removed 3 bases at V and 6 bases at J, leaving 5 bases unmatched. CDR1 is KGHSH, CDR2 LQKENI, per germline. CDR3 DNA: TGTGCCAGCTCACCGGTCAGGGGGCCCGATACGCAGTATTTT. Its translation is CASSPVRGPDTQYF. The whole variable domain, remainder taken from reference TRBV18 and TRBJ2-3, is NAGVMQNPRHLVRRRGQEARLRCSPMKGHSHVYWYRQLPEEGLKFMVYLQKENIIDESGMPKERFSAEFPKEGPSILRIQQVVRGDSAAYFCASSPVRGPDTQYFGPGTRLTVL.

The chain is built from TRBV29-1 and TRBJ2-2; 12 bases align to TRBD2. The germline V gene has CDR1 SQVTM and CDR2 ANQGSEA. The CDR3 spans 16 residues. With V trimmed by 8 bases and J by 2 bases, 9 bases remained unmatched. CDR3 loop: CSISGTSGFNTGELFF. CDR3 nucleotides: TGCAGCATATCCGGGACTAGCGGGTTCAACACCGGGGAGCTGTTTTTT.

This chain joins TRBV5-1 and TRBJ2-1; 10 bases are a match to TRBD2. This CDR3 comprises 16 residues. The V segment lost 1 base and the J segment 9 bases; nucleotides outside the gene matches: 10. Germline V gene sequence: CDR1 SGHRS, CDR2 YFSETQ. The CDR3 region has the DNA TGCGCCAGCAGCTTGCAAGCTAGCGGGAGTAGTAGTGAGCAGTTCTTC. Translated: CASSLQASGSSSEQFF. The entire variable domain, with the rest obtained from reference TRBV5-1 and TRBJ2-1, is as follows: KAGVTQTPRYLIKTRGQQVTLSCSPISGHRSVSWYQQTPGQGLQFLFEYFSETQRNKGNFPGRFSGRQFSNSRSEMNVSTLELGDSALYLCASSLQASGSSSEQFFGPGTRLTVL.

V gene TRBV10-3 combines with J gene TRBJ2-2; D remains ambiguous. This CDR3 is built from 13 residues. Germline lookup yields CDR1 ENHRY and CDR2 SYGVKD. V lost 3 bases, J lost 1 base, and 3 bases lay in between. The chain's CDR3 is CAISDVNTGELFF. As DNA, the CDR3 is TGTGCCATCAGTGATGTGAACACCGGGGAGCTGTTTTTT.

Only a few counts were recorded for this clonotype. This chain links TRBV12-3 or TRBV12-4 with TRBJ2-5, with TRBD2 as a possible D gene (5 bases). The CDR3 runs to 17 residues. Deletions cut 7 bases from V and 4 bases from J, with 25 bases between. CDR3 loop: CASTSAPAVAWGETQYF. The CDR3 DNA is TGTGCCAGCACCTCGGCCCCGGCGGTAGCGTGGGGAGAGACCCAGTACTTC.

Only a few counts were recorded for this clonotype. V usage is TRBV2 and J usage is TRBJ2-7; D unresolved. Germline V CDR1 and CDR2: SNHLY, FYNNEI. This CDR3 is 11 amino acids long. V was clipped by 7 bases and J by 4 bases, with 8 bases between them. CDR3 nucleotides: TGTGCCAGCACCCAGGCGTACGAGCAGTACTTC. This sequence encodes CASTQAYEQYF. The full variable domain, its missing parts supplied by reference TRBV2 and TRBJ2-7, is EPEVTQTPSHQVTQMGQEVILRCVPISNHLYFYWYRQILGQKVEFLVSFYNNEISEKSEIFDDQFSVERPDGSNFTLKIRSTKLEDSAMYFCASTQAYEQYFGPGTRLTVT.

The V gene is TRBV7-9, the J gene TRBJ2-2; no clear D. Trimming shortened V by 0 bases and J by 2 bases, and 10 bases separated the two germline ends. Germline CDR1 SEHNR, CDR2 FQNEAQ (reference sequence). The CDR3 is 16 amino acids. The CDR3 coding sequence is TGTGCCAGCAGCTTAGCGCCGAGTCCTAACACCGGGGAGCTGTTTTTT. Encoded protein: CASSLAPSPNTGELFF. The whole variable domain, remainder taken from reference TRBV7-9 and TRBJ2-2, is DTGVSQNPRHKITKRGQNVTFRCDPISEHNRLYWYRQTLGQGPEFLTYFQNEAQLEKSRLLSDRFSAERPKGSFSTLEIQRTEQGDSAMYLCASSLAPSPNTGELFFGEGSRLTVL.

This sequence joins TRBV20-1 and TRBJ1-6; unclear D gene. CDR1 and CDR2 from the germline V gene are DFQATT and SNEGSKA (reference sequence). CDR3 length: 17 residues. The germline V and J ends were trimmed by 0 bases and 0 bases, with 12 bases remaining between them. CDR3: CSARDIDLSSYNSPLHF. The CDR3, as DNA: TGCAGTGCTAGAGATATTGACCTAAGCTCCTATAATTCACCCCTCCACTTT.

The chain uses TRBV20-1 and TRBJ2-2; TRBD1 or TRBD2 may be the D gene (5 bases each). Germline assignment: CDR1 DFQATT and CDR2 SNEGSKA (reference sequence). V dropped 1 base and J dropped 7 bases, with 10 bases sitting between them. This CDR3 contains 13 residues. For the CDR3, the DNA is TGCAGTGCTAGAGTCAGGGCGGGCGGGGAGCTGTTTTTT. It specifies CSARVRAGGELFF.

This clonotype was observed a few times. J is TRBJ1-5 and V is TRBV3-1, with a possible D match to TRBD1 (5 bases). V was cut by 1 base and J by 2 bases, with 9 bases left in between. The germline V gene has CDR1 LGHDT and CDR2 YNNKEL (reference sequence). This CDR3 has 15 amino acids. DNA of the CDR3: TGTGCCAGCAGCCAAGTTCCGGGGGGCAATCAGCCCCAGCATTTT. It yields the protein CASSQVPGGNQPQHF.

The genes are TRBV7-2 and TRBJ2-7, with TRBD2 as a possible D gene (5 bases). The CDR3 spans 15 residues. Germline assignment: CDR1 SGHTA and CDR2 FQGNSA. V lost 0 bases and J 0 bases, leaving 9 bases between the germline ends. CDR3 coding DNA: TGTGCCAGCAGCTTAGCCCGGACTTCCTCCTACGAGCAGTACTTC. It yields the protein CASSLARTSSYEQYF.

This clonotype has ten or more counts. The V gene is TRBV20-1, the J gene TRBJ1-3, with a weak D call TRBD1 (5 bases). V was pared by 3 bases and J by 1 base, with 13 bases between. Germline V lookup: CDR1 DFQATT, CDR2 SNEGSKA (reference sequence). The CDR3 loop spans 15 amino acids. The CDR3 bases are TGCAGTGCTAGTTATAGGGGAGGATCTGGAAACACCATATATTTT. This sequence encodes CSASYRGGSGNTIYF.

This clonotype was detected a few times. The chain has TRBV7-2 and TRBJ1-1, with D possibly TRBD1 on 6 matching bases. Deletions cut 5 bases from V and 6 bases from J, with 25 bases between. This CDR3 has 17 residues. Germline CDR1 is SGHTA and CDR2 is FQGNSA. The chain's CDR3 is CASSAQDTGGAYAEAFF. The CDR3 DNA is TGTGCCAGCAGCGCACAGGACACCGGGGGCGCGTATGCTGAAGCTTTCTTT. Filled out from reference TRBV7-2 and TRBJ1-1, the complete variable domain reads GAGVSQSPSNKVTEKGKDVELRCDPISGHTALYWYRQSLGQGLEFLIYFQGNSAPDKSGLPSDRFSAERTGGSVSTLTIQRTQQEDSAVYLCASSAQDTGGAYAEAFFGQGTRLTVV.

This clonotype has a handful of counts. The chain carries TRBV28 and TRBJ2-2; either TRBD1 or TRBD2 may supply D (5 bases each). The germline V gene encodes CDR1 MDHEN and CDR2 SYDVKM. This CDR3 is 14 amino acids long. Trimming shortened V by 3 bases and J by 7 bases, and 12 bases separated the two germline ends. CDR3 DNA sequence: TGTGCCAGCAGTTTGGCAGGGAGTGTCGGGGAGCTGTTTTTT. Translated: CASSLAGSVGELFF.

This clonotype was detected only a few times. The gene calls are TRBV7-2 and TRBJ2-4; 7 nucleotides align to TRBD2. The CDR3 is 13 amino acids. Germline lookup yields CDR1 SGHTA and CDR2 FQGNSA. The V gene end was trimmed by 5 bases and the J gene end by 4 bases; junction bases not matched to a gene: 2. CDR3 DNA sequence: TGTGCCAGCAGCGCGGGACTAAAAAACATTCAGTACTTC. This sequence encodes CASSAGLKNIQYF.

A few counts support this clonotype. V usage is TRBV21-1 and J usage is TRBJ2-5; TRBD2, as called in the table, went unchecked against the DNA. TRBV21-1 is given as a pseudogene. The CDR3 length is 18 residues. The CDR3 sequence: CATTRIRSSGSLGETQYF. CDR3 in DNA: TGTGCCACCACGCGGATTAGGTCTAGCGGGAGTTTGGGGGAGACCCAGTACTTC.

This clonotype was counted only a few times. V is TRBV7-9 and J is TRBJ2-3, with D possibly TRBD2 on 6 matching bases. The length of the CDR3 is 17 residues. In germline, CDR1 is SEHNR, CDR2 FQNEAQ (reference sequence). V lost 1 base and J 2 bases, leaving 16 bases between the germline ends. CDR3 nucleotide sequence: TGTGCCAGCAGCTTAGGACCGGGGGACTCGGACACAGATACGCAGTATTTT. Its translation is CASSLGPGDSDTDTQYF.

The chain employs TRBV11-1 and TRBJ1-1, with D tentatively TRBD1 (5 bases). Trimming removed 5 bases at V and 8 bases at J, with 18 bases between. This CDR3 has 14 residues. CDR1 is SGHAT, CDR2 FQDESV, per germline (reference sequence). Here the CDR3 DNA reads TGTGCCAGCAGCACGGGGGGGTGGAGAGGGGAAGCTTTCTTT. Translating gives CASSTGGWRGEAFF.

This clonotype has just a few counts. The chain recombines TRBV27 with TRBJ2-1; 9 bases line up with TRBD2. Germline loops: CDR1 MNHEY, CDR2 SMNVEV (reference sequence). V shed 6 bases and J 6 bases; nucleotides not matched to a gene: 12. CDR3 length: 16 amino acids. For the CDR3, the DNA is TGTGCCAGCAGCAATTTTGCCAGCGGGGGGATCAATGAGCAGTTCTTC. Translating it yields CASSNFASGGINEQFF.

This clonotype was counted between two and nine times. The chain combines TRBV5-4 with TRBJ1-1; D is undetermined. With 1 base removed from V and 0 bases from J, the gap between germline ends came to 13 bases. The CDR3 runs to 16 residues. CDR1 SGHNT and CDR2 YYREEE come from the germline V gene (reference sequence). The CDR3 nucleotides are TGTGCCAGCAGCTTGCAAGTGTTGACCTTGAACACTGAAGCTTTCTTT. Translating gives CASSLQVLTLNTEAFF.